This T cell receptor beta chain is from a study of graft-versus-host responses after intestinal transplantation. In this sample, this clone is large. The germline V gene encodes CDR1 MNHNY and CDR2 SVGAGI (reference sequence). There are 11 residues in the CDR3. The ends were cut back, 7 bases at V and 9 bases at J, with 10 bases in the middle. Repertoires were generated with immunoSEQ multiplex PCR, while TCRdb's copy carries only in-frame clones and drops some. The repertoire holds about 5,000 clones, with about 70% as singletons. The sample consisted of PBMCs, taken 300 to 330 days after intestinal transplant. The chain joins TRBV6-6 to TRBJ2-1; the D call may be TRBD1 or TRBD2 (5 bases each). This TCR came from a human patient who received an intestinal transplant, so some T cells may come from the graft donor. The DNA for the CDR3 is TGTGCCAGCATGGCTGGGGGTGAGCAGTTCTTC. Translation: CASMAGGEQFF.